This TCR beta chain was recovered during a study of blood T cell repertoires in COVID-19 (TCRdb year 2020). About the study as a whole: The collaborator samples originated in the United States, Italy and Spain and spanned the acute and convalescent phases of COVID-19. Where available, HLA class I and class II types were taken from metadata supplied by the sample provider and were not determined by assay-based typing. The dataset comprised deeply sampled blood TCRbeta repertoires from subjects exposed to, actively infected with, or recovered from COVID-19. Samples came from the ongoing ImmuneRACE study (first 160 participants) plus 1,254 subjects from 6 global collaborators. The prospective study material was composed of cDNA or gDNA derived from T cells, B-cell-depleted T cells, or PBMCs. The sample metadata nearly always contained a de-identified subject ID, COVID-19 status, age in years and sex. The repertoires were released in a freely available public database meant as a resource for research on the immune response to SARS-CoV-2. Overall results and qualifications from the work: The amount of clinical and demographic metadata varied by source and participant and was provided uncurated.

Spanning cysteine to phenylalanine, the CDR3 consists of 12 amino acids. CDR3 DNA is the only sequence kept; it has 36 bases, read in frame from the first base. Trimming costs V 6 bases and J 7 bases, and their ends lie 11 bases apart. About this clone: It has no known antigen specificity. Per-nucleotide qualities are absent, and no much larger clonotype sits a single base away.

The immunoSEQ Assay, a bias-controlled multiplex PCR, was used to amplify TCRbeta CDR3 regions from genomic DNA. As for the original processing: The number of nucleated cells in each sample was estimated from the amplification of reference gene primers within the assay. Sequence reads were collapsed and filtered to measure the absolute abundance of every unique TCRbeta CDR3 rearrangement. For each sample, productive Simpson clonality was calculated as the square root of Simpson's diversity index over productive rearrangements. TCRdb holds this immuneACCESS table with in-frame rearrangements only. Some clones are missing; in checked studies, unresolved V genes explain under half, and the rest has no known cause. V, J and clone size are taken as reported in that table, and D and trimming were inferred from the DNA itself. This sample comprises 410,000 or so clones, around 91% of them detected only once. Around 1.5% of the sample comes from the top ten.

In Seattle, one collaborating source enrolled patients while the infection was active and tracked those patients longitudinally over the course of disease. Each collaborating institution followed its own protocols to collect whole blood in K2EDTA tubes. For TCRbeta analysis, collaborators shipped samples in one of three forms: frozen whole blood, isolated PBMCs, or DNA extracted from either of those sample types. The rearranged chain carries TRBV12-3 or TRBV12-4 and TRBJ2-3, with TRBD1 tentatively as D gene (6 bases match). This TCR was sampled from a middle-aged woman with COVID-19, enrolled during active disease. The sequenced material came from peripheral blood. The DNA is TGTGCCAGCAGATCAGGGGCCTATACGCAGTATTTT. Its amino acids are CASRSGAYTQYF.